A selection of T cell receptor beta chains follows, all from one sample in a study of Tregs in tolerant kidney transplant recipients. The assay was immunoSEQ multiplex PCR, and TCRdb's table has in-frame clones only and misses some. This sample carries about 69,000 clones, 85% to 90% of them seen once, and the ten largest clones take more than 0.35%. The material sequenced was CD4+ T cells from blood, taken before the transplant. Receptor source: a human donor who received a combined kidney and bone marrow transplant. CDR3s include the opening cysteine and the closing phenylalanine or tryptophan. The order of the fields is D gene, J gene, clone size, V gene, CDR3 DNA, CDR3 protein. A D gene is named only where the DNA matches it firmly. The size entry is marked missing in some rows and otherwise reads once, few, many or a size class.

>TRBD2|TRBJ2-3|NA|TRBV11-2
TGTGCCAGCAGAAATATAGCGGGACGCACAGATACGCAGTATTTT
CASRNIAGRTDTQYF
>TRBD1|TRBJ2-7|once|TRBV5-1
TGCGCCAGCAAACCGGGACAGGGGGTCGAGCAGTACTTC
CASKPGQGVEQYF
>TRBD1|TRBJ1-1|NA|TRBV11-2
TGTGCCAGCAGCTCCTGGGACAGAATGAACACTGAAGCTTTCTTT
CASSSWDRMNTEAFF
>TRBD2|TRBJ2-7|NA|TRBV7-2
TGTGCCAGCAGCATACAAGCGGGAAACTCCTACGAGCAGTACTTC
CASSIQAGNSYEQYF
>NA|TRBJ1-1|NA|TRBV30
TGTGCCTGGAGACAGACGAACACTGAAGCTTTCTTT
CAWRQTNTEAFF
>TRBD2|TRBJ2-1|NA|TRBV5-1
TGCGCCAGCAGCCCGCTAGGCGGGAGGCTAGACAATGAGCAGTTCTTC
CASSPLGGRLDNEQFF
>TRBD1|TRBJ2-7|NA|TRBV5-1
TGCGCCAGCAGCTTCCAACCGACAGGGGCAGAATACGAGCAGTACTTC
CASSFQPTGAEYEQYF
>TRBD1|TRBJ1-5|NA|TRBV7-2
TGTGCCAGCAGCTGGGACAGAGATAGCAATCAGCCCCAGCATTTT
CASSWDRDSNQPQHF
>NA|TRBJ1-5|NA|TRBV19
TGTGCCAGTAGTTATTTCCATCAGCCCCAGCATTTT
CASSYFHQPQHF
>TRBD2|TRBJ2-7|NA|TRBV7-2
TGTGCCAGCAGCCCCCGAAGACTAGCGGGAGACGAGCAGTACTTC
CASSPRRLAGDEQYF
>TRBD2|TRBJ2-7|NA|TRBV6-5
TGTGCCAGCAGTCCTCCATCTAGCGGAGCCTACGAGCAGTACTTC
CASSPPSSGAYEQYF
>NA|TRBJ2-2|few|TRBV5-5
TGTGCCAGCAGCTTGACTATCGACACCGGGGAGCTGTTTTTT
CASSLTIDTGELFF
>NA|TRBJ1-1|NA|TRBV6-4
TGTGCCAGCAGTGTGGAGGAGAACACTGAAGCTTTCTTT
CASSVEENTEAFF
>TRBD1|TRBJ2-7|NA|TRBV18
TGTGCCAGCTCACCACCACTCGGACAGGGCCTGGGCGAGCAGTACTTC
CASSPPLGQGLGEQYF